Following are 22 T cell receptor beta chains from one sample sequenced in a study of patients and donors after allogeneic stem cell transplantation. TCRdb reprocessed the RT-PCR reads via MiXCR and lists one record per CDR3 protein. Here the sample spans under 170,000 distinct CDR3 sequences, over 30% being singletons. The material sequenced was blood, either unsorted or a sorted T cell fraction (not recorded which). Source of these receptors: a human donor who was either an allogeneic HSCT recipient or a stem cell or donor lymphocyte infusion donor (not recorded which). It is not recorded whose cells these are; they may come from a transplant donor.

The gene calls are TRBV15 and TRBJ2-7; possible D gene TRBD2, 5 bases. V shed 0 bases and J shed 8 bases, with 17 bases lying between them. The CDR3 has 15 residues. Germline CDR1 reads LNHNV; CDR2 reads YYDKDF (reference sequence). Here the CDR3 reads CATSRDPPPFGKQYV. For the CDR3, the DNA is TGTGCCACCAGCAGAGATCCTCCCCCCTTCGGGAAGCAGTACGTC.

The CDR3 loop reads CASSQDGGGPGDTEAFF. Here the CDR3 DNA reads TGTGCCAGCAGCCAAGATGGGGGCGGCCCGGGGGACACTGAAGCTTTCTTT. The genes are TRBV4-2 and TRBJ1-1; D possibly corresponds to TRBD1 (6 bases). The CDR3 totals 17 residues. V was cut by 0 bases and J by 3 bases, with 17 bases left in between. The V gene's germline CDR1 is LGHNA and CDR2 YNFKEQ.

This clonotype was detected many times. For the CDR3, the DNA is TGTGCCAGCAGTCCCCAGGGGAGAAACACCATATATTTT. Protein sequence: CASSPQGRNTIYF. The chain combines TRBV2 with TRBJ1-3, with D possibly TRBD1 on 6 matching bases. Trimming removed 5 bases from V and 5 bases from J, with 10 bases in between. This CDR3 comprises 13 residues. Germline loops: CDR1 SNHLY, CDR2 FYNNEI. The full variable domain, in which reference TRBV2 and TRBJ1-3 provide the parts outside the CDR3, is EPEVTQTPSHQVTQMGQEVILRCVPISNHLYFYWYRQILGQKVEFLVSFYNNEISEKSEIFDDQFSVERPDGSNFTLKIRSTKLEDSAMYFCASSPQGRNTIYFGEGSWLTVV.

This chain connects TRBV18 to TRBJ2-1; no clear D gene. Deletions cut 6 bases from V and 7 bases from J, with 10 bases between. The CDR3 spans 12 residues. Germline V CDR1 and CDR2: KGHSH, LQKENI. The CDR3 loop reads CASSPAQNEQFF. CDR3 DNA: TGTGCCAGCTCTCCTGCTCAGAATGAGCAGTTCTTC.

This clonotype was seen a handful of times. The chain uses TRBV12-3 or TRBV12-4 and TRBJ2-5, with a possible D match to TRBD2 (6 bases). V gave up 6 bases and J gave up 1 base, with 12 bases separating them. This CDR3 region has 14 residues. DNA for the CDR3: TGTGCCAGCAGCCCTGTGGGGGGCCAAGAGACCCAGTACTTC. Amino acids: CASSPVGGQETQYF.

This clonotype appeared a few times. The J gene is TRBJ2-7, the V gene TRBV9; unclear D gene. Trimming took off 3 bases at V and 7 bases at J, with 14 bases between the two ends. Germline loops: CDR1 SGDLS, CDR2 YYNGEE. The CDR3 runs to 13 residues. The CDR3 spells CASSDLGIGEQYF. CDR3 nucleotides: TGTGCCAGCAGCGACTTGGGGATTGGGGAGCAGTACTTC. Combining the CDR3 with reference TRBV9 and TRBJ2-7 gives the whole variable domain DSGVTQTPKHLITATGQRVTLRCSPRSGDLSVYWYQQSLDQGLQFLIQYYNGEERAKGNILERFSAQQFPDLHSELNLSSLELGDSALYFCASSDLGIGEQYFGPGTRLTVT.

The chain links TRBV5-1 to TRBJ2-1; D may be TRBD1 or TRBD2 (6 bases each). This CDR3 is 19 amino acids long. The V end was cut by 0 bases, the J end by 1 base, with 20 bases between. Germline V gene data show CDR1 as SGHRS and CDR2 as YFSETQ. The CDR3 protein is CASSLGPVTGRKSYNEQFF. The CDR3 nucleotides are TGCGCCAGCAGCTTGGGCCCGGTAACAGGGAGGAAATCCTACAATGAGCAGTTCTTC.

This clonotype was counted between two and nine times. The chain joins TRBV7-2 to TRBJ1-2, with D maybe TRBD1 (5 bases). Germline loops: CDR1 SGHTA, CDR2 FQGNSA. CDR3 length equals 14 residues. V lost 0 bases and J lost 6, with 11 bases in between. The DNA for the CDR3 is TGTGCCAGCAGCTTAGCACTGCAGGGTAATGGCTACACCTTC. Amino acid sequence: CASSLALQGNGYTF.

This chain links TRBV6-5 with TRBJ1-6, with D unresolved. This CDR3 comprises 15 residues. Trimming shortened V by 2 bases and J by 7 bases, and 12 bases separated the two germline ends. Looked up from germline, CDR1 is MNHEY and CDR2 is SVGAGI. The CDR3 sequence: CASSYRTPDNSPLHF. For the CDR3, the DNA is TGTGCCAGCAGTTACAGGACCCCGGACAATTCACCCCTCCACTTT.

J is TRBJ2-5 and V is TRBV27; weak D call: TRBD2 (6 bases). Trimming took 4 bases from V and 9 from J, leaving 12 bases between them. The CDR3 consists of 12 residues. CDR1 MNHEY and CDR2 SMNVEV come from the germline V gene (reference sequence). This CDR3 is CASSYPGGAQYF. The CDR3 DNA reads as TGTGCCAGCAGTTACCCCGGAGGGGCCCAGTACTTC.

This clonotype was counted between two and nine times. The chain carries TRBV5-1 and TRBJ2-3; either TRBD1 or TRBD2 may supply D (5 bases each). This CDR3 is built from 16 residues. V was shortened by 6 bases and J by 2 bases, with 19 bases between the two germline ends. CDR1 is SGHRS, CDR2 YFSETQ, per germline. In DNA form, the CDR3 reads TGCGCCAGCAACGATGGGACGGTGGGGGACACAGATACGCAGTATTTT. It yields the protein CASNDGTVGDTDTQYF. Complete variable domain (other parts from reference TRBV5-1 and TRBJ2-3): KAGVTQTPRYLIKTRGQQVTLSCSPISGHRSVSWYQQTPGQGLQFLFEYFSETQRNKGNFPGRFSGRQFSNSRSEMNVSTLELGDSALYLCASNDGTVGDTDTQYFGPGTRLTVL.

The chain is built from TRBV12-3 or TRBV12-4 and TRBJ1-5; D not certain. The CDR3 spans 12 residues. V lost 1 base and J lost 5, with 3 bases in between. The chain's CDR3 is CASSLEDQPQHF. Written as DNA, the CDR3 is TGTGCCAGCAGTTTAGAGGATCAGCCCCAGCATTTT.

This sequence joins TRBV7-8 and TRBJ1-1, with D unclear. CDR1 and CDR2 from the germline V gene are SGHVS and FQNEAQ. The CDR3 spans 15 residues. V was clipped by 1 base and J by 4 bases, with 13 bases between them. The CDR3: CASSLVVLSITEAFF. Here the CDR3 DNA reads TGTGCCAGCAGCTTAGTTGTACTCTCCATCACTGAAGCTTTCTTT.

This clonotype has a handful of counts. V gene TRBV6-5 combines with J gene TRBJ1-5; D is possibly TRBD1 (6 bases). Per the germline V gene, CDR1 is MNHEY and CDR2 is SVGAGI. CDR3 size: 16 residues. V lost 0 bases, J lost 0 bases, and 9 bases lay in between. In DNA form, the CDR3 reads TGTGCCAGCAGTTACTCGGGGACAAATAGCAATCAGCCCCAGCATTTT. It codes for CASSYSGTNSNQPQHF.

V usage is TRBV12-3 or TRBV12-4 and J usage is TRBJ2-4, with 7 bases lining up with TRBD2. The CDR3 has 11 amino acids. The junction had 5 bases not matched to a gene; V was cut back by 9 bases and J by 9 bases. The CDR3 reads CARGREAIQYF. In DNA, the CDR3 is TGTGCCAGGGGGAGGGAAGCCATTCAGTACTTC.

The chain carries TRBV12-3 or TRBV12-4 and TRBJ1-2; D gene uncertain. CDR3 length: 15 residues. Trimming took 3 bases from V and 2 from J, leaving 13 bases between them. The CDR3 DNA is TGTGCCAGCAGTTTCGCCGGACTAATAAACTATGGCTACACCTTC. Translation: CASSFAGLINYGYTF.

This clonotype is a singleton in its sample. The chain combines TRBV12-3 or TRBV12-4 with TRBJ1-1; D not resolved. Trimming took off 2 bases at V and 1 base at J, with 11 bases between the two ends. The CDR3 is made up of 15 amino acids. CDR3 DNA sequence: TGTGCCAGCAGTTTAAAAGGCAGAGCGAACACTGAAGCTTTCTTT. Translated: CASSLKGRANTEAFF.

This sequence joins TRBV25-1 and TRBJ1-1; a weak D match, TRBD1 (5 bases). Looked up from germline, CDR1 is MGHDK and CDR2 is SYGVNS. CDR3 size: 13 residues. Trimming stripped 8 bases from V and 2 bases from J, with 12 bases between. CDR3 protein: CASGGAVNTEAFF. The CDR3 nucleotides are TGTGCCAGCGGAGGGGCCGTAAACACTGAAGCTTTCTTT.

The CDR3 spells CASSDIPARSPLHF. The CDR3 DNA is TGTGCCAGCAGTGACATACCGGCTCGTTCACCCCTCCACTTT. V usage is TRBV6-4 and J usage is TRBJ1-6; D is uncertain. V lost 2 bases and J 9 bases, leaving 11 bases between the germline ends. CDR1 is MRHNA, CDR2 SNTAGT, per germline. The CDR3 loop spans 14 amino acids.

The V call is TRBV20-1, the J call TRBJ2-1, with unresolved D. The CDR3 covers 14 residues. CDR1 and CDR2 (germline): DFQATT, SNEGSKA (reference sequence). V lost 2 bases and J lost 5, with 13 bases in between. CDR3 DNA: TGCAGTGCTAGATACCCAGAGCTGGACAATGAGCAGTTCTTC. Its translation is CSARYPELDNEQFF.

V gene TRBV27 combines with J gene TRBJ1-6; TRBD1 aligns across 8 bases. Trimming took 7 bases from V and 6 from J; bases not matched to a gene: 8. Germline-derived CDR1 and CDR2 are MNHEY and SMNVEV (reference sequence). This CDR3 is built from 15 residues. The CDR3 nucleotides are TGTGCCAGCACCACCCCCGGACAGGGTAATTCACCCCTCCACTTT. Translating it yields CASTTPGQGNSPLHF.

This rearrangement joins TRBV29-1 to TRBJ2-7, with a tentative D call TRBD2 (6 bases). Trimming cost V 6 bases and J 4 bases, with 13 bases left between them. The CDR3 extends over 12 amino acids. The V gene's germline CDR1 is SQVTM and CDR2 ANQGSEA. The CDR3 loop reads CSVLDGGYEQYV. The CDR3 region has the DNA TGCAGCGTCCTGGACGGAGGGTACGAGCAGTACGTC.